These 5 T cell receptor beta chains came from one sample sequenced in a study of STAT5B mutations in CD4+ large granular lymphocyte leukemia. The repertoire was sequenced with immunoSEQ multiplex PCR; TCRdb's copy has only in-frame clones and lacks some. The sample consists of about 31,000 clones, roughly 89% of them appearing once. The sequenced material came from CD4+ T cells from blood buffy coats. The receptors shown here come from a human donor in good health.

This sequence joins TRBV5-1 and TRBJ2-5, with a weak D call TRBD1 (6 bases). V lost 1 base to trimming and J lost 5 bases, with 12 bases between them. CDR3 length equals 14 residues. Germline V lookup: CDR1 SGHRS, CDR2 YFSETQ. CDR3 in DNA: TGCGCCAGCAGCTTGCAGGGGCTCGGGGAGACCCAGTACTTC. This codes for CASSLQGLGETQYF.

The V and J genes are TRBV28 and TRBJ2-3; the D gene is possibly TRBD2 (5 bases). V lost 3 bases and J lost 2, with 12 bases in between. CDR1 is MDHEN and CDR2 is SYDVKM in the germline V gene. The CDR3 is 15 amino acids. The CDR3 region is CASSFSVGNTDTQYF. The CDR3 DNA reads TGTGCCAGCAGTTTTAGCGTGGGGAACACAGATACGCAGTATTTT.

The rearrangement uses TRBV27 and TRBJ2-2; possibly TRBD1 for D (6 bases). The CDR3 is made up of 15 amino acids. Germline V gene sequence: CDR1 MNHEY, CDR2 SMNVEV (reference sequence). V was cut by 4 bases and J by 4 bases, with 13 bases left in between. CDR3 DNA sequence: TGTGCCAGCAGTTCCAGGGGTTCGAGCACCGGGGAGCTGTTTTTT. It encodes CASSSRGSSTGELFF.

Only one count was recorded for this clone. This chain joins TRBV18 and TRBJ1-3; 7 bases match TRBD1. The ends lost 6 bases at V and 4 bases at J; junction bases unmatched: 6. The CDR3 is 14 amino acids. Germline loops: CDR1 KGHSH, CDR2 LQKENI. This chain's CDR3 is CASSVQGSGNTIYF. The CDR3 bases are TGTGCCAGCTCGGTACAGGGGTCCGGAAACACCATATATTTT.

The chain links TRBV14 to TRBJ1-2, with TRBD1 as a possible D gene (5 bases). The CDR3 loop spans 14 amino acids. Per the germline V gene, CDR1 is SGHDN and CDR2 is FVKESK. V gave up 1 base and J gave up 0 bases, with 6 bases separating them. This CDR3 is CASSQGQSNYGYTF. DNA for the CDR3: TGTGCCAGCAGCCAAGGACAGTCTAACTATGGCTACACCTTC.